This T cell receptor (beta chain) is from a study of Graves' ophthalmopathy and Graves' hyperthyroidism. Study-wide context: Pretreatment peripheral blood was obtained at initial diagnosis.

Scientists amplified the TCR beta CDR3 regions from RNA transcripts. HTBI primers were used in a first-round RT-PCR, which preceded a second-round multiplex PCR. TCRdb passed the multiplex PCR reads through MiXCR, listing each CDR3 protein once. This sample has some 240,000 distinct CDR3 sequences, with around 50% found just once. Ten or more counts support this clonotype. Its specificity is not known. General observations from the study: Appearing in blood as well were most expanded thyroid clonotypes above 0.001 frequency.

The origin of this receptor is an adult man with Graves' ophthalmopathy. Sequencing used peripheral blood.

CDR3 in DNA: TGCAGCGTGATAAGTGGGAGCTTATGGAATCAGCCCCAGCATTTT. This sequence encodes CSVISGSLWNQPQHF. The chain combines TRBV29-1 with TRBJ1-5; D is uncertain. The length of the CDR3 is 15 residues. CDR1 and CDR2 from the germline V gene are SQVTM and ANQGSEA. Trimming removed 6 bases at V and 4 bases at J, with 19 bases between.